Following are 22 T cell receptor beta chains from one sample sequenced in a study of cytomegalovirus exposure and HLA in healthy donors. The table came from immunoSEQ multiplex PCR; TCRdb's copy has only in-frame clones and leaves some out. The sample shows about 160,000 clones, 96% of them seen only once. The sequenced sample was PBMCs. These receptors originate from a woman aged 18-30 years in good health and CMV-seronegative.

V usage is TRBV7-2 and J usage is TRBJ1-2; D unclear. Trimming shortened V by 3 bases and J by 1 base, and 3 bases separated the two germline ends. The CDR3 contains 12 residues. Germline V gene lookup returns CDR1 SGHTA and CDR2 FQGNSA. CDR3 DNA sequence: TGTGCCAGCAGCTTCAATAACTATGGCTACACCTTC. This sequence encodes CASSFNNYGYTF.

This sequence joins TRBV7-8 and TRBJ2-2; the D is unclear. This CDR3 is built from 13 residues. Trimming left V 4 bases short and J 6 bases short, with 9 bases between. Germline-derived CDR1 and CDR2 are SGHVS and FQNEAQ. The CDR3 region has the DNA TGTGCCAGCAGCTCCTCCCTACCCGGGGAGCTGTTTTTT. It codes for CASSSSLPGELFF. Looking up the rest from reference TRBV7-8 and TRBJ2-2 gives the full variable domain: GAGVSQSPRYKVAKRGQDVALRCDPISGHVSLFWYQQALGQGPEFLTYFQNEAQLDKSGLPSDRFFAERPEGSVSTLKIQRTQQEDSAVYLCASSSSLPGELFFGEGSRLTVL.

The chain combines TRBV18 with TRBJ2-3; TRBD1 might be the D (5 bases). In germline, CDR1 is KGHSH, CDR2 LQKENI. This CDR3 is 15 amino acids long. The V end lost 0 bases, the J end lost 0 bases, and 7 bases lay between the germline ends. Here the CDR3 reads CASSPPRQSTDTQYF. In nucleotides, the CDR3 is TGTGCCAGCTCACCACCGCGACAGAGCACAGATACGCAGTATTTT. The whole variable domain, filled in from reference TRBV18 and TRBJ2-3, reads NAGVMQNPRHLVRRRGQEARLRCSPMKGHSHVYWYRQLPEEGLKFMVYLQKENIIDESGMPKERFSAEFPKEGPSILRIQQVVRGDSAAYFCASSPPRQSTDTQYFGPGTRLTVL.

The chain employs TRBV28 and TRBJ1-5; 9 bases are shared with TRBD1. CDR1 and CDR2 from the germline V gene are MDHEN and SYDVKM. The CDR3 has 14 residues. V was pared by 6 bases and J by 6 bases, with 6 bases of the junction left unmatched. DNA of the CDR3: TGTGCCAGCAGCCAAATACAGGGGGCTCAGCCCCAGCATTTT. Translation: CASSQIQGAQPQHF.

The chain uses TRBV7-2 and TRBJ2-3, with 11 bases fitting TRBD2. The length of the CDR3 is 17 residues. The trim removed 1 base at V and 8 bases at J, leaving 11 bases unmatched. Germline V gene sequence: CDR1 SGHTA, CDR2 FQGNSA. The CDR3 nucleotides are TGTGCCAGCAGCTTAGTTGGTAGCGGGGGGGATAGGGGTACGCAGTATTTT. Residues: CASSLVGSGGDRGTQYF.

Here the CDR3 DNA reads TGTGCCAGCAGGCCCGGGACAGGGTTCGAGTCAGCTTTCTTT. Protein product: CASRPGTGFESAFF. V and J are TRBV6-5 and TRBJ1-1; 9 bases fit TRBD1. Per the germline V gene, CDR1 is MNHEY and CDR2 is SVGAGI. After removal of 6 bases from V and 10 bases from J, the junction contained 12 bases not matched to a gene. CDR3 length: 14 residues.

The chain uses TRBV7-8 and TRBJ2-1; tentatively, D is TRBD2 (6 bases). CDR1 is SGHVS, CDR2 FQNEAQ, per germline. Trimming left V 7 bases short and J 7 bases short, with 20 bases between. The CDR3 sequence is 15 residues long. The DNA for the CDR3 is TGTGCCAGCATCTCTGACGCGGGGCTGGGAAATGAGCAGTTCTTC. This codes for CASISDAGLGNEQFF.

The chain employs TRBV11-3 and TRBJ2-3, with TRBD2 matching over 7 bases. Germline V gene sequence: CDR1 SGHNT, CDR2 YENEEA. V trimming: 2 bases; J trimming: 0 bases; junction bases outside the gene matches: 8. The CDR3 length is 17 residues. DNA of the CDR3: TGTGCCAGCAGCTTAAAGGGGCGGGGGAATAGCACAGATACGCAGTATTTT. Translated, it gives CASSLKGRGNSTDTQYF.

Regarding this clone: Additional DNA sequences in this sample encode the identical CDR3. The V call is TRBV9, the J call TRBJ2-7; 7 nucleotides align to TRBD1. CDR1 is SGDLS and CDR2 is YYNGEE in the germline V gene. The CDR3 consists of 14 residues. The V and J ends lost 0 bases and 3 bases, in that order; junction bases with no gene match: 3. The CDR3 nucleotides are TGTGCCAGCAGCGTAGGGGCAGGGGGCTACGAGCAGTACTTC. Translation gives CASSVGAGGYEQYF.

The chain couples TRBV30 to TRBJ1-1; D may be TRBD1 (6 bases). The CDR3 contains 14 residues. Trimming took 1 base from V and 6 from J, leaving 15 bases between them. The germline CDR1 and CDR2 sequences are GTSNPN and SVGIG (reference sequence). CDR3 in DNA: TGTGCCTGGAGTGCCCCAGGGGTAACGCCTGAAGCTTTCTTT. It is translated as CAWSAPGVTPEAFF.

This clone was seen ten or more times. The chain links TRBV9 to TRBJ2-5; TRBD2 agrees at 8 bases. Germline V gene lookup returns CDR1 SGDLS and CDR2 YYNGEE. V lost 0 bases, J lost 7 bases, and 8 bases stayed unmatched. This CDR3 is 15 amino acids long. The CDR3 DNA sequence: TGTGCCAGCAGCGTAGATCCGGGGGGGGCCTCGACCCAGTACTTC. This translates into CASSVDPGGASTQYF.

The sample holds one count of this clone. J is TRBJ2-7 and V is TRBV9; D not resolved. V lost 0 bases to trimming and J lost 0 bases, with 10 bases between them. This CDR3 contains 15 residues. From germline, CDR1 is SGDLS and CDR2 YYNGEE. CDR3 in amino acids: CASSVGSGYSYEQYF. DNA for the CDR3: TGTGCCAGCAGCGTAGGTTCAGGTTACTCCTACGAGCAGTACTTC.

Only one count was recorded for this clone. This chain uses TRBV7-9 with TRBJ2-5; possible D gene TRBD2, 5 bases. From germline, CDR1 is SEHNR and CDR2 FQNEAQ (reference sequence). CDR3 size: 13 residues. Trimming cost V 1 base and J 5 bases, with 8 bases left between them. In DNA form, the CDR3 reads TGTGCCAGCAGCTTAGGAGGGTCCGAGACCCAGTACTTC. The encoded protein is CASSLGGSETQYF.

The gene calls are TRBV5-1 and TRBJ1-2; 8 bases line up with TRBD1. Looked up from germline, CDR1 is SGHRS and CDR2 is YFSETQ. The CDR3 totals 12 residues. With 4 bases clipped from V and 8 bases from J, the junction kept 4 bases outside the gene matches. Here the CDR3 DNA reads TGCGCCAGCAGCCAGGACAGGGACGGCTACACCTTC. This codes for CASSQDRDGYTF.

The V call is TRBV7-8, the J call TRBJ1-4; perhaps TRBD1 as D (5 bases). Trimming took off 8 bases at V and 2 bases at J, with 15 bases between the two ends. Germline V CDR1 and CDR2: SGHVS, FQNEAQ. This CDR3 contains 15 residues. The chain's CDR3 is CASSRVGGTNEKLFF. The DNA for the CDR3 is TGTGCCAGCTCCAGGGTGGGGGGGACTAATGAAAAACTGTTTTTT. Combining the CDR3 with reference TRBV7-8 and TRBJ1-4 gives the whole variable domain GAGVSQSPRYKVAKRGQDVALRCDPISGHVSLFWYQQALGQGPEFLTYFQNEAQLDKSGLPSDRFFAERPEGSVSTLKIQRTQQEDSAVYLCASSRVGGTNEKLFFGSGTQLSVL.

The CDR3 reads CAWSVVAGYQETQYF. The CDR3 DNA sequence: TGTGCCTGGAGTGTGGTAGCGGGGTACCAAGAGACCCAGTACTTC. V gene TRBV30 combines with J gene TRBJ2-5; 8 nucleotides agree with TRBD2. Germline-derived CDR1 and CDR2 are GTSNPN and SVGIG (reference sequence). Trimming at V came to 0 bases and at J to 0 bases, leaving 3 bases not matched to a gene. The CDR3 consists of 15 residues.

The chain has TRBV11-2 and TRBJ1-6; no clear D. The CDR3 runs to 15 residues. Looked up from germline, CDR1 is SGHAT and CDR2 is FQNNGV. V was shortened by 3 bases and J by 7 bases, with 13 bases between the two germline ends. CDR3 amino acids: CASSFFHRDNSPLHF. Here the CDR3 DNA reads TGTGCCAGCAGCTTTTTCCACAGAGACAATTCACCCCTCCACTTT.

The rearrangement links TRBV9 to TRBJ1-4, with 8 bases matching TRBD1. Trimming at V came to 3 bases and at J to 8 bases, leaving 6 bases not matched to a gene. This CDR3 is 14 amino acids long. Germline CDR1 is SGDLS and CDR2 is YYNGEE. CDR3 in DNA: TGTGCCAGCAGCGCCGCACAGGGGGGAGAAAAACTGTTTTTT. Protein: CASSAAQGGEKLFF.

The gene calls are TRBV7-2 and TRBJ2-5; D unclear. Germline CDR1 and CDR2: SGHTA and FQGNSA. The CDR3 totals 15 residues. Trimming cost V 1 base and J 5 bases, with 14 bases left between them. Here the CDR3 reads CASSLGVAARETQYF. The CDR3 DNA reads as TGTGCCAGCAGCTTAGGGGTTGCGGCACGGGAGACCCAGTACTTC.

CDR3 nucleotide sequence: TGTGCCAGCAGCTTCTTTAGAAGTGAGCAGTTCTTC. Translated, it gives CASSFFRSEQFF. The chain uses TRBV7-8 and TRBJ2-1; no clear D. Germline values: CDR1 SGHVS, CDR2 FQNEAQ. CDR3 size: 12 residues. V lost 3 bases and J lost 9, with 9 bases in between.

This chain uses TRBV6-5 with TRBJ2-5, with D tentatively TRBD2 (5 bases). V dropped 4 bases and J dropped 5 bases, with 20 bases sitting between them. The CDR3 sequence is 16 residues long. Germline V gene sequence: CDR1 MNHEY, CDR2 SVGAGI. CDR3: CASSFGPGLREETQYF. CDR3 sequence (DNA): TGTGCCAGCAGTTTCGGACCTGGACTGAGGGAGGAGACCCAGTACTTC.

V is TRBV10-3 and J is TRBJ1-3; no clear D gene. The length of the CDR3 is 14 residues. Deletions cut 10 bases from V and 0 bases from J, with 13 bases between. Germline CDR1 reads ENHRY; CDR2 reads SYGVKD. The CDR3 loop reads CASLDQSSGNTIYF. The CDR3 nucleotides read TGTGCCAGCCTAGACCAGTCCTCTGGAAACACCATATATTTT.